The rows below give T cell receptor beta chains drawn from one sample of a study of blood T cell repertoires in COVID-19. TCRdb's table, derived via immunoSEQ multiplex PCR, lists solely in-frame clones and lacks some. The data contain hundreds of thousands of clones, around 87% of them singletons. The sequenced sample consisted of PBMCs or T cells enriched from blood (not recorded which). The origin of the receptors is a man aged 40-50 years in a cohort exposed to, infected with or recovered from COVID-19 (not recorded which). Each CDR3 is given with its conserved first and last residue. A D gene is named only where the DNA matches it firmly. Only part of the rows carry a size: once, few, many, or a class if the clone is expanded.

TGTGCCAGCAGTTTAACCGGGAGAGCCAAAAACATTCAGTACTTC CASSLTGRAKNIQYF - TRBJ2-4 TRBV27 -
TGTGCCAGCAGAGCGGGGTCGGGTACCGGGGAGCTGTTTTTT CASRAGSGTGELFF once TRBJ2-2 TRBV28 TRBD2
TGTGCCAGCAGCTTACTCTCTAGCGGACCCTACGAGCAGTACTTC CASSLLSSGPYEQYF - TRBJ2-7 TRBV7-8 TRBD2
TGTGCCAGCTTAAGAGGGACAGAGCAAGAGACCCAGTACTTC CASLRGTEQETQYF - TRBJ2-5 TRBV18 TRBD1
TGTGCCAGCAGTTATGGGACAGGTCGGAGCACTGAAGCTTTCTTT CASSYGTGRSTEAFF - TRBJ1-1 TRBV28 TRBD1
TGTGCCAGCAGCTTAAGGACAGGAGGACTGGCTAACTATGGCTACACCTTC CASSLRTGGLANYGYTF - TRBJ1-2 TRBV7-9 TRBD1
TGTGCCAGCAGTTTATCCCTCGGGACAGGGGGCTACGAGCAGTACTTC CASSLSLGTGGYEQYF - TRBJ2-7 TRBV27 TRBD1
TGTGCCAGCAAGAGACATAGCAATCAGCCCCAGCATTTT CASKRHSNQPQHF - TRBJ1-5 TRBV6-5 -
TGTGCCAGCAGCCAGGGCAGGGTAGGAGCTGAAGCTTTCTTT CASSQGRVGAEAFF - TRBJ1-1 TRBV14 -
TGTGCCAGCAGCTCATTCAGGGACTCCTACGAGCAGTACTTC CASSSFRDSYEQYF - TRBJ2-7 TRBV7-9 -
TGTGCCAGCAGCGCTCAGGGTGAGGAGACCCAGTACTTC CASSAQGEETQYF - TRBJ2-5 TRBV28 -
TGTGCCAGCAGCTTAGTCCCACTAGCGGGAGGGCATGAGCAGTTCTTC CASSLVPLAGGHEQFF - TRBJ2-1 TRBV7-2 TRBD2
TGCAGCGTTGAGCGACTCCAAGAGACCCAGTACTTC CSVERLQETQYF - TRBJ2-5 TRBV29-1 -
TGTGCCAGCAGCCTAGGGGGCGCAGGACAGACCCAGTACTTC CASSLGGAGQTQYF once TRBJ2-5 TRBV2 TRBD1
TGTGCCAGCAGCGTAGCTAGCGGGACATACAATGAGCAGTTCTTC CASSVASGTYNEQFF - TRBJ2-1 TRBV9 TRBD2
TGTGCCAGCAGCCAATCTCTCGGGACAGAGGGCGGGGAGCTGTTTTTT CASSQSLGTEGGELFF - TRBJ2-2 TRBV3-1/TRBV3-2 TRBD1
TGTGCCAGCACCTACTCGACAGGGGTTGGCTACACCTTC CASTYSTGVGYTF - TRBJ1-2 TRBV25-1 TRBD1
TGTGCCAGCAGCAGGGACAGGGTGGGCGGCTACACCTTC CASSRDRVGGYTF many TRBJ1-2 TRBV7-9 TRBD1
TGTGCCAGCAGCCTTGGACTAGCGGGAGGTCAGGCCGAGCAGTTCTTC CASSLGLAGGQAEQFF - TRBJ2-1 TRBV7-9 TRBD2
TGTGCCATCAGTCTAGCGGGAGAGGTCGAGCAGTACTTC CAISLAGEVEQYF - TRBJ2-7 TRBV10-3 TRBD2
TGTGCCAGCAGTGTGGGCAGGGGGTTATTCTACGAGCAGTACTTC CASSVGRGLFYEQYF - TRBJ2-7 TRBV28 TRBD1
TGTGCCAGCAGTGAAATACAGGGGGCTAGCGGGGAGCTGTTTTTT CASSEIQGASGELFF - TRBJ2-2 TRBV2 TRBD1
TGTGCCAGCAGCTTTTTACTAAACACCGGGGAGCTGTTTTTT CASSFLLNTGELFF - TRBJ2-2 TRBV7-2 -
TGTGCCAGCAAGGGGATTTCGCCCTACAATGAGCAGTTCTTC CASKGISPYNEQFF - TRBJ2-1 TRBV5-4 -
TGTGCCAGTAGTATCGGGGGGCTGCAAGAGACCCAGTACTTC CASSIGGLQETQYF - TRBJ2-5 TRBV19 -
TGTGCCAGCTCACCACGTCGGTTTAGGAACACTGAAGCTTTCTTT CASSPRRFRNTEAFF - TRBJ1-1 TRBV18 -
TGTGCTAGTGGTTTGGTAGTGTCAGGGGTAAGCAATCAGCCCCAGCATTTT CASGLVVSGVSNQPQHF - TRBJ1-5 TRBV12-5 -
TGTGCCAGCAGTCACCGGGTGTCTGGGGCCAACGTCCTGACTTTC CASSHRVSGANVLTF - TRBJ2-6 TRBV27 -
TGTGCCAGCAGCTCGGACGGACTTAGCAATCAGCCCCAGCATTTT CASSSDGLSNQPQHF few TRBJ1-5 TRBV7-6 -
TGCGCCAGCAGCCAAGTCTCTCCCGGGGCCAACGTCCTGACTTTC CASSQVSPGANVLTF - TRBJ2-6 TRBV4-1 -
TGTGCCAGCAGCGTCTCGAGCGGGAGCCCCAATGAGCAGTTCTTC CASSVSSGSPNEQFF - TRBJ2-1 TRBV9 TRBD2
TGTGCCAGCAGTCTGACTAGCGGGAGGTACGAGCAGTACTTC CASSLTSGRYEQYF once TRBJ2-7 TRBV6-2/TRBV6-3 TRBD2
TGTGCCAGCAGCCCTTTGGGGCGGGAGCCAGATACGCAGTATTTT CASSPLGREPDTQYF - TRBJ2-3 TRBV7-7 TRBD2
TGTGCCAGCAGCCAATTGACTAGCGGGAGCTACGAGCAGTACTTC CASSQLTSGSYEQYF - TRBJ2-7 TRBV3-1/TRBV3-2 TRBD2
TGTGCCTGGAGCCCAGAAGGGGGCGGTAATGAAAAACTGTTTTTT CAWSPEGGGNEKLFF - TRBJ1-4 TRBV30 TRBD1
TGTGCCTGGAACAGGGGGCTTCAGCCCCAGCATTTT CAWNRGLQPQHF - TRBJ1-5 TRBV30 TRBD1
TGTGCCAGCAGTGCCGACAGGGACTACAATGAGCAGTTCTTC CASSADRDYNEQFF - TRBJ2-1 TRBV6-4 TRBD1
TGTGCCAGCTCATTGCAGGGGGCGCCTGCCACTGAAGCTTTCTTT CASSLQGAPATEAFF - TRBJ1-1 TRBV18 TRBD1
TGTGCCAGCAGTGGCCGCAGGGAGGACACTGAAGCTTTCTTT CASSGRREDTEAFF - TRBJ1-1 TRBV7-9 -
TGTGCCAGCAGAACGACTAGCCGAGAGACCCAGTACTTC CASRTTSRETQYF - TRBJ2-5 TRBV6-5 TRBD2
TGTGCCAGCAGATCGGACAGGCTTTACACCGGGGAGCTGTTTTTT CASRSDRLYTGELFF - TRBJ2-2 TRBV27 TRBD1
TGTGCCAGCAGCCGGGGAGGTGGTTCCTACGAGCAGTACTTC CASSRGGGSYEQYF - TRBJ2-7 TRBV7-6 -
TGTGCCAGCAGTTACTCGGTACTAGGCGCCTACGAGCAGTACTTC CASSYSVLGAYEQYF - TRBJ2-7 TRBV6-5 -
TGCAGCGTTGAAGGACAGGGTTGGAGCACTGAAGCTTTCTTT CSVEGQGWSTEAFF few TRBJ1-1 TRBV29-1 TRBD1
TGTGCCAGCAGCCACCGGATCGGGGAGCAGTTCTTC CASSHRIGEQFF - TRBJ2-1 TRBV14 -
TGTGCCAGCAGACATTCGGACAGGGCGAACACTGAAGCTTTCTTT CASRHSDRANTEAFF - TRBJ1-1 TRBV3-1/TRBV3-2 TRBD1
TGTGCCTGGAGTGTACAAGGGACACGGAGCTATGGCTACACCTTC CAWSVQGTRSYGYTF once TRBJ1-2 TRBV30 -
TGTGCCAGCAGTAGGCCGGGACAGGGGGACCACGAGCAGTACTTC CASSRPGQGDHEQYF few TRBJ2-7 TRBV6-5 TRBD1
TGCGCCAGCAGTGATTACGCGGGGCTAGCGGGAACCGGGGAGCTGTTTTTT CASSDYAGLAGTGELFF - TRBJ2-2 TRBV10-2 TRBD2